The T cell receptor (beta chain) described here comes from a study of OX40 agonist ivuxolimab in advanced cancers. The CDR3 covers 14 residues. Trimming at V came to 3 bases and at J to 4 bases, leaving 8 bases not matched to a gene. Per the germline V gene, CDR1 is GTSNPN and CDR2 is SVGIG (reference sequence). TCRdb keeps only in-frame clones here, not all; method: immunoSEQ multiplex PCR. The sample includes just under 85,000 clones, over 65% of them seen just once. Regarding this clone: Other DNA sequences in the same sample also yield this CDR3.

The rearrangement uses TRBV30 and TRBJ2-7; 8 nucleotides align to TRBD2. The specimen comprised CD4+ or CD8+ T cells sorted from blood, sampled in a trial of the OX40 agonist ivuxolimab. This TCR was recovered from an adult with an advanced solid tumor such as melanoma, head and neck, liver or kidney cancer. The CDR3 here is CAWSVGGVTYEQYF. The CDR3 DNA reads as TGTGCCTGGAGCGTCGGGGGGGTGACGTACGAGCAGTACTTC.